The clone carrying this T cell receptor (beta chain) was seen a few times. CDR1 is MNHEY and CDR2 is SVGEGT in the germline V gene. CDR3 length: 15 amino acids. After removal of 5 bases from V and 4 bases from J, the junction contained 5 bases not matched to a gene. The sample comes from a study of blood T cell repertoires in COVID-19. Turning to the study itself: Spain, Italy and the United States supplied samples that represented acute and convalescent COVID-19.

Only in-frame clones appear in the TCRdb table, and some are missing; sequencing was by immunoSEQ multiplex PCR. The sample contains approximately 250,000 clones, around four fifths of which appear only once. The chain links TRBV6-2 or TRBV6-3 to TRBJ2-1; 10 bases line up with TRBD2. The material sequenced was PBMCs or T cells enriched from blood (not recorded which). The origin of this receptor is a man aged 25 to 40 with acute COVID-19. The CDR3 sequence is CASSGGLADYNEQFF. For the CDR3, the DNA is TGTGCCAGCAGTGGCGGACTAGCGGATTACAATGAGCAGTTCTTC.